This passage covers 14 T cell receptor beta chains from one sample sequenced in a study of breast tumors, draining lymph nodes, adjacent tissues. TCRdb itself ran the multiplex PCR reads through MiXCR, one entry per CDR3 protein. The table includes approximately 280,000 distinct CDR3 sequences, about 30% detected once. The lymph nodes were axillary draining lymph nodes from breast cancer patients. What was sequenced was axillary lymph node tissue. The receptors originated from a female donor with breast cancer. Some clones in this sample may be carry-over from other donors' samples.

The sample holds many counts of this clonotype. This chain links TRBV20-1 with TRBJ2-1; D not certain. In germline, CDR1 is DFQATT, CDR2 SNEGSKA (reference sequence). The length of the CDR3 is 11 residues. Trimming left V 0 bases short and J 4 bases short, with 1 base between. The CDR3 region has the DNA TGCAGTGCTAGAGAGTACAATGAGCAGTTCTTC. This encodes CSAREYNEQFF.

This clonotype appeared many times. The rearrangement links TRBV7-6 to TRBJ2-3, with 9 bases matching TRBD2. Trimming removed 0 bases from V and 4 bases from J; junction bases left unmatched: 5. The CDR3 totals 16 residues. CDR1 is SGHVS and CDR2 is FNYEAQ in the germline V gene. The CDR3 DNA follows: TGTGCCAGCAGCTTAGCGGGACTAGCAAGTGCAGATACGCAGTATTTT. Its translation: CASSLAGLASADTQYF.

The V and J genes are TRBV7-3 and TRBJ2-5, with D possibly TRBD2 on 6 matching bases. V shed 5 bases and J shed 9 bases, with 28 bases lying between them. Germline-derived CDR1 and CDR2 are SGHTA and FQGTGA. The CDR3 loop spans 17 amino acids. The CDR3 is CASSPGYPGLCMEPQYF. In DNA form, the CDR3 reads TGTGCCAGCAGCCCGGGATACCCAGGACTATGTATGGAGCCCCAGTACTTC.

A note on this clonotype: A much larger clone sits a single nucleotide away, making a read error possible. This chain uses TRBV7-2 with TRBJ2-5; 7 nucleotides agree with TRBD2. CDR3 length: 15 residues. Germline values: CDR1 SGHTA, CDR2 FQGNSA. CDR3 residues: CASSHNPGLQETQHF. The CDR3 nucleotides read TGTGCCAGCAGCCACAACCCGGGACTACAAGAGACCCAGCACTTC.

This clonotype was counted at least ten times. The J gene is TRBJ2-1, the V gene TRBV12-3 or TRBV12-4, with D perhaps matching TRBD1 (6 bases). V was clipped by 6 bases and J by 12 bases, with 15 bases between them. CDR3 length: 12 residues. CDR3 nucleotide sequence: TGTGCCAGCAGCTCAACAGGGTCCGGGCAGTTCTTC. Translating it yields CASSSTGSGQFF.

This clonotype was detected ten times or more. This rearrangement joins TRBV15 to TRBJ2-4, with 7 nucleotides matching TRBD1. From germline, CDR1 is LNHNV and CDR2 YYDKDF (reference sequence). CDR3 length equals 14 residues. The ends lost 2 bases at V and 8 bases at J; junction bases unmatched: 6. In DNA, the CDR3 is TGTGCCACCAGCAGATCGGGACAGAGGTACATTCAGTACTTC. This gives the protein CATSRSGQRYIQYF.

This clonotype was counted ten times or more. The gene calls are TRBV10-3 and TRBJ1-1; unclear D gene. This CDR3 has 11 residues. CDR1 and CDR2 (germline): ENHRY, SYGVKD. V lost 9 bases, J lost 3 bases, and 8 bases lay in between. CDR3 bases: TGTGCCATAAGGGAGGACACTGAAGCTTTCTTT. This encodes CAIREDTEAFF.

As concerns this clonotype: Germline and junction disagree at one end, which may indicate a read error. This sequence joins TRBV6-1 and TRBJ1-3; unclear D gene. The CDR3 sequence is 17 residues long. Germline V gives CDR1 MNHNS, CDR2 SASEGT. CDR3 loop: CASKRHAGGDSGDTIYF. Here the CDR3 DNA reads TGTGCCAGCAAGAGACACGCGGGAGGTGACTCTGGAGACACCATATATTTT.

On this clonotype: No DNA is shown, since the ends of the CDR3 on it are uncertain; the CDR3 is the one TCRdb lists. The chain is built from TRBV7-9 and TRBJ2-1; whether TRBD1, the table's D call, matches the DNA was not checked. CDR1 is SEHNR, CDR2 FQNEAQ, per germline (reference sequence). The length of the CDR3 is 20 amino acids, counting both ends. CDR3 residues: CASSMTGVEQYFGPGNEQFF.

There are many counts of this clonotype. The chain combines TRBV11-1 with TRBJ2-1; 8 bases are a match to TRBD2. Germline V lookup: CDR1 SGHAT, CDR2 FQDESV (reference sequence). The CDR3 extends over 19 amino acids. V was pared by 3 bases and J by 5 bases, with 18 bases of the junction left unmatched. The CDR3 sequence: CASSFTGLVSLGPNNEQFF. The CDR3 nucleotides read TGTGCCAGCAGCTTCACGGGACTAGTTTCTTTGGGTCCTAACAATGAGCAGTTCTTC.

Many counts were recorded for this clonotype. The chain is built from TRBV7-2 and TRBJ2-2; D is unresolved. The V end was cut by 5 bases, the J end by 8 bases, with 9 bases between. This CDR3 spans 12 amino acids. The germline V gene has CDR1 SGHTA and CDR2 FQGNSA. The DNA of the CDR3 is TGTGCCAGCAGCCCGTCGAAGGGGGAGCTGTTTTTT. Its translation: CASSPSKGELFF. Drawing the rest from reference TRBV7-2 and TRBJ2-2, the complete variable domain is GAGVSQSPSNKVTEKGKDVELRCDPISGHTALYWYRQSLGQGLEFLIYFQGNSAPDKSGLPSDRFSAERTGGSVSTLTIQRTQQEDSAVYLCASSPSKGELFFGEGSRLTVL.

This clonotype was counted at least ten times. The CDR3 protein is CASKVGHSTDTQYF. The CDR3 DNA sequence: TGTGCCAGCAAGGTGGGACATAGCACAGATACGCAGTATTTT. The chain is built from TRBV7-9 and TRBJ2-3; tentatively, D is TRBD1 (6 bases). CDR1 and CDR2 from the germline V gene are SEHNR and FQNEAQ (reference sequence). The CDR3 runs to 14 residues. V shed 7 bases and J shed 0 bases, with 11 bases lying between them.

This clonotype was picked up many times. V usage is TRBV20-1 and J usage is TRBJ2-7; unclear D gene. Per the germline V gene, CDR1 is DFQATT and CDR2 is SNEGSKA (reference sequence). Deletions cut 6 bases from V and 4 bases from J, with 10 bases between. The CDR3 runs 11 residues. CDR3 residues: CSAATVYEQYF. The CDR3 DNA reads as TGCAGTGCCGCGACCGTATACGAGCAGTACTTC.

This clonotype was seen repeatedly, ten times or more. The rearrangement links TRBV2 to TRBJ2-6; tentative D call: TRBD2 (5 bases). CDR1 is SNHLY, CDR2 FYNNEI, per germline. The CDR3 extends over 17 amino acids. The germline V and J ends were trimmed by 6 bases and 0 bases, with 15 bases remaining between them. CDR3 protein: CASSPRTGNSGANVLTF. The CDR3 DNA reads as TGTGCCAGCAGCCCCCGGACGGGAAACTCTGGGGCCAACGTCCTGACTTTC.